The 9 T cell receptor beta chains below all came from one sample that was sequenced in a study of T cells in Graves' hyperthyroidism and ophthalmopathy. The TCR beta CDR3 regions underwent amplification using RNA transcripts as the source. The TCR CDR3 was amplified in a first-round RT-PCR using the HTBI primer set. TCRdb redid the calling of the multiplex PCR reads with MiXCR, one entry per CDR3 protein. The sample has 530,000 or so distinct CDR3 sequences; 17% are singletons. Sequenced sample: blood. These receptors originate from a woman aged 18-29 years with Graves' ophthalmopathy.

This clonotype was observed many times. V usage is TRBV20-1 and J usage is TRBJ1-2; 7 positions agree with TRBD1. The CDR3 totals 13 residues. Trimming removed 0 bases from V and 2 bases from J; junction bases left unmatched: 0. Germline assignment: CDR1 DFQATT and CDR2 SNEGSKA (reference sequence). The CDR3 region has the DNA TGCAGTGCTAGAGAGGACAGGAACTATGGCTACACCTTC. Translated, it gives CSAREDRNYGYTF.

This chain connects TRBV12-3 or TRBV12-4 to TRBJ1-2; D is perhaps TRBD1 (5 bases). The germline V and J ends were trimmed by 5 bases and 4 bases, with 14 bases remaining between them. This CDR3 is built from 14 residues. The CDR3 sequence: CASSPQGLGYGYTF. CDR3 sequence (DNA): TGTGCCAGCAGTCCTCAGGGCTTGGGCTATGGCTACACCTTC.

This clonotype has a count of ten or more. V and J are TRBV6-2 or TRBV6-3 and TRBJ2-7; TRBD2 agrees at 10 bases. Germline CDR1 MNHEY, CDR2 SVGEGT. V was pared by 4 bases and J by 3 bases, with 6 bases of the junction left unmatched. CDR3 length: 15 amino acids. The CDR3 sequence is CASSLSSSGSYEQYF. As DNA, the CDR3 is TGTGCCAGCAGTTTGTCCTCTAGCGGGAGCTACGAGCAGTACTTC.

This clonotype showed up many times. The J gene is TRBJ1-5, the V gene TRBV12-3 or TRBV12-4; D might be TRBD1 (5 bases). The CDR3 extends over 14 amino acids. Trimming cost V 6 bases and J 6 bases, with 15 bases left between them. The CDR3 loop is CASSRWGPSQPQHF. The CDR3 nucleotides are TGTGCCAGCAGCCGATGGGGCCCCAGTCAGCCCCAGCATTTT.

This clonotype was seen ten or more times. The J gene is TRBJ2-5, the V gene TRBV12-3 or TRBV12-4, with D perhaps matching TRBD1 (5 bases). This CDR3 contains 15 residues. V shed 4 bases and J shed 2 bases, with 14 bases lying between them. Written as DNA, the CDR3 is TGTGCCAGCAGTTGGGCAGGGCAGGGACAAGAGACCCAGTACTTC. It translates to CASSWAGQGQETQYF.

The table lists this clonotype with many counts. The chain uses TRBV19 and TRBJ2-1; 10 nucleotides align to TRBD2. This CDR3 contains 16 residues. CDR1 is LNHDA, CDR2 SQIVND, per germline (reference sequence). The V and J ends lost 1 base and 9 bases, in that order; junction bases with no gene match: 9. As DNA, the CDR3 is TGTGCCAGTAGTATAGGTAGCGGGAGGCCTCAGAGTGAGCAGTTCTTC. This encodes CASSIGSGRPQSEQFF.

There are a few counts of this clonotype. The chain has TRBV18 and TRBJ2-7, with 9 bases that match TRBD1. This CDR3 is 15 amino acids long. After removal of 0 bases from V and 7 bases from J, the junction contained 7 bases not matched to a gene. Germline V gene lookup returns CDR1 KGHSH and CDR2 LQKENI. This CDR3 is CASSPPGQGRWEQYF. CDR3 DNA: TGTGCCAGCTCACCACCTGGACAGGGGCGTTGGGAGCAGTACTTC.

The V and J genes are TRBV2 and TRBJ2-3, with 9 bases fitting TRBD1. This CDR3 spans 16 amino acids. The germline gives CDR1 SNHLY, CDR2 FYNNEI. Losses at the gene ends were 6 bases for V and 5 bases for J; bases not matched to a gene: 12. For the CDR3, the DNA is TGTGCCAGCAGGGGCCCGGGACAGGGCCTTCAAGATACGCAGTATTTT. It encodes CASRGPGQGLQDTQYF.

The rearrangement joins TRBV24-1 to TRBJ2-2, with 7 bases matching TRBD1. From germline, CDR1 is KGHDR and CDR2 SFDVKD. The CDR3 has 16 amino acids. The ends lost 0 bases at V and 3 bases at J; junction bases unmatched: 3. CDR3 region: CATSDLGQADTGELFF. The CDR3 nucleotides are TGTGCCACCAGTGATTTGGGACAGGCAGACACCGGGGAGCTGTTTTTT.